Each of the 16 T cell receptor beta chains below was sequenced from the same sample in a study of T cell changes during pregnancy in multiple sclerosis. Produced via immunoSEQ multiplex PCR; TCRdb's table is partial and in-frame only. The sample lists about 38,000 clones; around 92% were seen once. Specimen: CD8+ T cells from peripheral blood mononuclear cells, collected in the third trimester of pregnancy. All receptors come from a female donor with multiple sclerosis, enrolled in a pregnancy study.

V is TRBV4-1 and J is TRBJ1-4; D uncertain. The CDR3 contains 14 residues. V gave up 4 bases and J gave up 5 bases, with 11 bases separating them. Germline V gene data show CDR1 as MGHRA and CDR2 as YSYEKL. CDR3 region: CASSPRGANEKLFF. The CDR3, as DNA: TGCGCCAGCAGCCCCAGAGGTGCGAATGAAAAACTGTTTTTT.

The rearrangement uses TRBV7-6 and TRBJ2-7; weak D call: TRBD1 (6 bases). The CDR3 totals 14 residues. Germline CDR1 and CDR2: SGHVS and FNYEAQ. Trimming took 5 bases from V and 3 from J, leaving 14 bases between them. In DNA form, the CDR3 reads TGTGCCAGCAGCCCGATCGGGGACAACTACGAGCAGTACTTC. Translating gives CASSPIGDNYEQYF.

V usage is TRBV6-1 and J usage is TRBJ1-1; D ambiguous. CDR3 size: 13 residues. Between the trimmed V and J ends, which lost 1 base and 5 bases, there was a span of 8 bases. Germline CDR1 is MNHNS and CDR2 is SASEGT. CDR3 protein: CASSEVVGTEAFF. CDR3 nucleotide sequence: TGTGCCAGCAGTGAAGTAGTCGGGACTGAAGCTTTCTTT.

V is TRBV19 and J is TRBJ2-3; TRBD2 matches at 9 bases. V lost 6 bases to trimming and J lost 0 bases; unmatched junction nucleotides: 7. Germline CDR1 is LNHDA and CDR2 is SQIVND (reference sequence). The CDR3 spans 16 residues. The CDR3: CASRDSGSASTDTQYF. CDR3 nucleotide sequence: TGTGCCAGTAGAGATAGCGGGAGTGCTAGCACAGATACGCAGTATTTT.

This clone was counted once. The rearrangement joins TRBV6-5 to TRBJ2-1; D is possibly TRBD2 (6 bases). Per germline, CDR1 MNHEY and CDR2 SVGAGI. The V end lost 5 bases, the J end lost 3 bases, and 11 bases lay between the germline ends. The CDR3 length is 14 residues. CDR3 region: CASSPTSSYNEQFF. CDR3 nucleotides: TGTGCCAGCAGTCCAACTAGCAGCTACAATGAGCAGTTCTTC.

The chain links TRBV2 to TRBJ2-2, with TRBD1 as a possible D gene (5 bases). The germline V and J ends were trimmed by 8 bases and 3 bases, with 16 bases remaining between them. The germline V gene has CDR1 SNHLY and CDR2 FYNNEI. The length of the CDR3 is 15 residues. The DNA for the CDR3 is TGTGCCAGCCGACAAGGACAATCGTACACCGGGGAGCTGTTTTTT. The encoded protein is CASRQGQSYTGELFF.

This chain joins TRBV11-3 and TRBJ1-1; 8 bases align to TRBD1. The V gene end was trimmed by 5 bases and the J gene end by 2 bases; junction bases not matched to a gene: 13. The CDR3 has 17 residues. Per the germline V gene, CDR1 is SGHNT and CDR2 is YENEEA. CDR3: CASSQTGAAERNTEAFF. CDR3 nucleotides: TGTGCCAGCAGCCAGACAGGGGCCGCAGAACGTAACACTGAAGCTTTCTTT.

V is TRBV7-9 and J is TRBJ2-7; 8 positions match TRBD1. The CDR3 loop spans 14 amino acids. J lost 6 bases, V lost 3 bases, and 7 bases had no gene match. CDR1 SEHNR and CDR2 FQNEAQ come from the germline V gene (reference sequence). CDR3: CASSFTGGPGEQYF. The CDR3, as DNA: TGTGCCAGCAGCTTTACAGGGGGGCCGGGCGAGCAGTACTTC.

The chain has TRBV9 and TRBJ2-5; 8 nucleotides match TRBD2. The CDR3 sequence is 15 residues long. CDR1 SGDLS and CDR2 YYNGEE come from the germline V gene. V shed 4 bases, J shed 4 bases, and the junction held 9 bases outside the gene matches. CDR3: CASSPRSTSGETQYF. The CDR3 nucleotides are TGTGCCAGCAGCCCGAGAAGTACTAGCGGAGAGACCCAGTACTTC.

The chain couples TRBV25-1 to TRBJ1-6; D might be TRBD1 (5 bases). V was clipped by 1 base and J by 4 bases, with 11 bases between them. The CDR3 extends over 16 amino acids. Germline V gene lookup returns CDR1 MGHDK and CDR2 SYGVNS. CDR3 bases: TGTGCCAGCAGTGAATTCGACAGCGAATATAATTCACCCCTCCACTTT. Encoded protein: CASSEFDSEYNSPLHF.

CDR3: CASSFHPGTGLNYGYTF. CDR3 sequence (DNA): TGTGCCAGCAGTTTTCATCCCGGGACAGGGCTTAACTATGGCTACACCTTC. This chain uses TRBV27 with TRBJ1-2; 9 positions match TRBD1. V lost 3 bases to trimming and J lost 1 base; unmatched junction nucleotides: 9. CDR1 is MNHEY and CDR2 is SMNVEV in the germline V gene (reference sequence). The CDR3 extends over 17 amino acids.

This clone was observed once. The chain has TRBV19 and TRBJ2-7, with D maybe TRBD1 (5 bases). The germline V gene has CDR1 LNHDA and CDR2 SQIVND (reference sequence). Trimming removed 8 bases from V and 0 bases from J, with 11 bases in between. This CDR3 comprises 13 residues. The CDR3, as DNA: TGTGCCAGTTCATCAGGGTCCTCCTACGAGCAGTACTTC. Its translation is CASSSGSSYEQYF. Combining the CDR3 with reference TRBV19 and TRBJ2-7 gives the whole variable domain DGGITQSPKYLFRKEGQNVTLSCEQNLNHDAMYWYRQDPGQGLRLIYYSQIVNDFQKGDIAEGYSVSREKKESFPLTVTSAQKNPTAFYLCASSSGSSYEQYFGPGTRLTVT.

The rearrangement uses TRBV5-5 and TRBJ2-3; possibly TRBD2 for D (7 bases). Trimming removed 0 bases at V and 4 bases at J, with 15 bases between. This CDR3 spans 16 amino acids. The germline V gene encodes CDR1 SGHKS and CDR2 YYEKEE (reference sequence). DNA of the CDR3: TGTGCCAGCAGCTTGGCCGGGGAGGGGGTGGCAGATACGCAGTATTTT. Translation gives CASSLAGEGVADTQYF.

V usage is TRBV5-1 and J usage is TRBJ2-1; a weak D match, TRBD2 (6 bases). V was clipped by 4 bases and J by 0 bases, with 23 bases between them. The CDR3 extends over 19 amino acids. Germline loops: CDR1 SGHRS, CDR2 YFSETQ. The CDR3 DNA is TGCGCCAGCAGCCCGGCGGGCCCTTATAGCGGCAGCTCCTACAATGAGCAGTTCTTC. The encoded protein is CASSPAGPYSGSSYNEQFF. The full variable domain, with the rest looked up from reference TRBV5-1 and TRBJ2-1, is KAGVTQTPRYLIKTRGQQVTLSCSPISGHRSVSWYQQTPGQGLQFLFEYFSETQRNKGNFPGRFSGRQFSNSRSEMNVSTLELGDSALYLCASSPAGPYSGSSYNEQFFGPGTRLTVL.

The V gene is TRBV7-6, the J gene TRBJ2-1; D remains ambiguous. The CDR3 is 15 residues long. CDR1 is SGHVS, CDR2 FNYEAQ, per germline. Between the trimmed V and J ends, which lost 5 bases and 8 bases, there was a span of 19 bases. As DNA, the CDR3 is TGTGCCAGCAGCGATCCCTTGGCCGGCGGAGATGAGCAGTTCTTC. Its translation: CASSDPLAGGDEQFF.

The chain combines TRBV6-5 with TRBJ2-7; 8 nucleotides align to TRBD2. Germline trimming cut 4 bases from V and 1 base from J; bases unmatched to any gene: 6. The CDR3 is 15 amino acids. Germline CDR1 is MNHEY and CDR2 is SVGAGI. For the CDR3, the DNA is TGTGCCAGCAGTTTTTACGCGGGGGGATCCTACGAGCAGTACTTC. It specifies CASSFYAGGSYEQYF.